The 19 T cell receptor beta chains presented below share a single source sample, sequenced in a study of blood T cell repertoires in COVID-19. Data came from immunoSEQ multiplex PCR; TCRdb stores just in-frame clones and leaves some out. The table has some 210,000 clones, around four fifths seen once. Sequencing was carried out using peripheral blood. The source of these receptors is a man aged 45-60 years with active or convalescent COVID-19.

The rearrangement joins TRBV7-8 to TRBJ1-6; D perhaps matches TRBD1 (5 bases). V lost 2 bases, J lost 7 bases, and 15 bases lay in between. There are 16 residues in the CDR3. Germline V gene sequence: CDR1 SGHVS, CDR2 FQNEAQ. The CDR3: CASSLLAQGGNSPLHF. The CDR3 DNA is TGTGCCAGCAGCTTATTGGCCCAGGGTGGGAATTCACCCCTCCACTTT.

The chain has TRBV7-2 and TRBJ1-1; the match to TRBD1 covers 8 bases. Per the germline V gene, CDR1 is SGHTA and CDR2 is FQGNSA. The CDR3 has 15 amino acids. V shed 5 bases, J shed 1 base, and the junction held 6 bases outside the gene matches. The chain's CDR3 is CASSVQGARNTEAFF. The CDR3, as DNA: TGTGCCAGCAGCGTTCAGGGGGCGCGGAACACTGAAGCTTTCTTT. Together with reference TRBV7-2 and TRBJ1-1, the CDR3 gives the full variable domain: GAGVSQSPSNKVTEKGKDVELRCDPISGHTALYWYRQSLGQGLEFLIYFQGNSAPDKSGLPSDRFSAERTGGSVSTLTIQRTQQEDSAVYLCASSVQGARNTEAFFGQGTRLTVV.

The chain employs TRBV30 and TRBJ2-7; TRBD1 matches 7 bases. CDR3 size: 15 residues. The V gene's germline CDR1 is GTSNPN and CDR2 SVGIG (reference sequence). After removal of 2 bases from V and 4 bases from J, the junction contained 11 bases not matched to a gene. For the CDR3, the DNA is TGTGCCTGGAGTCTCCCCGGGACAGCCCTGTACGAGCAGTACTTC. It encodes CAWSLPGTALYEQYF.

The chain uses TRBV7-2 and TRBJ1-4; D remains ambiguous. Trimming took off 5 bases at V and 8 bases at J, with 12 bases between the two ends. Germline V gene data show CDR1 as SGHTA and CDR2 as FQGNSA. This CDR3 has 13 residues. CDR3 in DNA: TGTGCCAGCAGCCGGGAGAGCGGCGAAAAACTGTTTTTT. Protein: CASSRESGEKLFF.

This clone was observed once. The rearrangement joins TRBV24-1 to TRBJ2-3, with TRBD2 matching 7 bases. This CDR3 is 16 amino acids long. The trim removed 2 bases at V and 1 base at J, leaving 5 bases unmatched. CDR1 is KGHDR and CDR2 is SFDVKD in the germline V gene. This CDR3 reads CATSDSQGRGTDTQYF. CDR3 sequence (DNA): TGTGCCACCAGTGATTCCCAAGGGAGGGGCACAGATACGCAGTATTTT.

The J gene is TRBJ2-7, the V gene TRBV5-1; D gene uncertain. Germline V gene data show CDR1 as SGHRS and CDR2 as YFSETQ. V lost 5 bases and J lost 3, with 12 bases in between. The CDR3 covers 13 residues. The CDR3 sequence is CASSSISNYEQYF. The CDR3, as DNA: TGCGCCAGCAGTAGCATCAGCAACTACGAGCAGTACTTC.

This clone was detected only a few times. The rearrangement uses TRBV19 and TRBJ2-3, with D perhaps matching TRBD2 (6 bases). From germline, CDR1 is LNHDA and CDR2 SQIVND (reference sequence). V dropped 5 bases and J dropped 2 bases, with 11 bases sitting between them. This CDR3 contains 14 residues. The CDR3 DNA reads as TGTGCCAGTAGTCTCGCGGGGTTCACAGATACGCAGTATTTT. This codes for CASSLAGFTDTQYF.

V gene TRBV7-9 combines with J gene TRBJ2-7, with TRBD2 as a possible D gene (5 bases). V shed 5 bases and J shed 2 bases, with 16 bases lying between them. In germline, CDR1 is SEHNR, CDR2 FQNEAQ (reference sequence). The CDR3 runs 15 residues. DNA for the CDR3: TGTGCCAGCAGCCTGGAGAGGGAAGGTACCTACGAGCAGTACTTC. Residues: CASSLEREGTYEQYF.

The chain recombines TRBV10-3 with TRBJ1-1; D is uncertain. The CDR3 extends over 13 amino acids. V was shortened by 10 bases and J by 6 bases, with 18 bases between the two germline ends. Germline CDR1 is ENHRY and CDR2 is SYGVKD. The CDR3 sequence: CANQAQDSAEAFF. CDR3 nucleotide sequence: TGTGCCAATCAAGCGCAGGACTCCGCTGAAGCTTTCTTT.

V usage is TRBV4-2 and J usage is TRBJ2-1, with 14 bases that match TRBD2. Looked up from germline, CDR1 is LGHNA and CDR2 is YNFKEQ. The CDR3 consists of 17 residues. Unmatched junction bases numbered 11, after V lost 3 bases and J lost 10 bases. The CDR3: CASSQTRLAGGPGEQFF. The DNA for the CDR3 is TGTGCCAGCAGCCAGACCCGACTAGCGGGAGGGCCAGGCGAGCAGTTCTTC.

V gene TRBV27 combines with J gene TRBJ2-7; 14 bases map to TRBD2. The V gene end was trimmed by 4 bases and the J gene end by 5 bases; junction bases not matched to a gene: 13. Germline CDR1 reads MNHEY; CDR2 reads SMNVEV (reference sequence). This CDR3 spans 18 amino acids. The DNA of the CDR3 is TGTGCCAGCAGTTGGCGCGGGACTAGCGGGAGTACATATCACGAGCAGTACTTC. As protein: CASSWRGTSGSTYHEQYF.

V usage is TRBV5-1 and J usage is TRBJ1-1; D is ambiguous. This CDR3 contains 14 residues. CDR1 and CDR2 from the germline V gene are SGHRS and YFSETQ. V dropped 1 base and J dropped 4 bases, with 11 bases sitting between them. The CDR3 loop reads CASSLSPSGTEAFF. In nucleotides, the CDR3 is TGCGCCAGCAGCTTGAGCCCATCGGGCACTGAAGCTTTCTTT. Filled out from reference TRBV5-1 and TRBJ1-1, the complete variable domain reads KAGVTQTPRYLIKTRGQQVTLSCSPISGHRSVSWYQQTPGQGLQFLFEYFSETQRNKGNFPGRFSGRQFSNSRSEMNVSTLELGDSALYLCASSLSPSGTEAFFGQGTRLTVV.

This sequence joins TRBV15 and TRBJ2-1; 8 nucleotides match TRBD1. Germline CDR1 is LNHNV and CDR2 is YYDKDF (reference sequence). V dropped 3 bases and J dropped 6; count of bases not matched to a gene: 10. The CDR3 consists of 16 residues. In nucleotides, the CDR3 is TGTGCCACCAGCAGGCCCCGACAGGGGCTAATCAATGAGCAGTTCTTC. This sequence encodes CATSRPRQGLINEQFF.

V gene TRBV20-1 combines with J gene TRBJ2-4, with 15 bases fitting TRBD2. The ends lost 3 bases at V and 8 bases at J; junction bases unmatched: 23. CDR3 length equals 21 residues. In germline, CDR1 is DFQATT, CDR2 SNEGSKA (reference sequence). The CDR3 region is CSASSSPPRGLAGGPAYIQYF. Written as DNA, the CDR3 is TGCAGTGCTAGTAGTAGCCCGCCGCGTGGACTAGCGGGGGGGCCCGCATACATTCAGTACTTC.

The gene calls are TRBV9 and TRBJ2-2; D is possibly TRBD1 (5 bases). This CDR3 contains 15 residues. V lost 2 bases and J lost 0, with 8 bases in between. The germline gives CDR1 SGDLS, CDR2 YYNGEE. The CDR3 DNA sequence: TGTGCCAGCAGCGTTGGACATTCGAACACCGGGGAGCTGTTTTTT. Translation: CASSVGHSNTGELFF.

CDR3 residues: CASSYAGTGPAGELFF. The CDR3 DNA is TGCGCCAGCAGCTACGCCGGGACAGGGCCCGCCGGGGAGCTGTTTTTT. J is TRBJ2-2 and V is TRBV5-1, with 9 bases lining up with TRBD1. Germline V gene data show CDR1 as SGHRS and CDR2 as YFSETQ. The CDR3 is made up of 16 amino acids. With 3 bases clipped from V and 6 bases from J, the junction kept 9 bases outside the gene matches.

The chain has TRBV30 and TRBJ1-2, with a weak D call TRBD1 (6 bases). The germline V gene encodes CDR1 GTSNPN and CDR2 SVGIG (reference sequence). V was cut by 0 bases and J by 7 bases, with 18 bases left in between. The CDR3 runs to 15 residues. As DNA, the CDR3 is TGTGCCTGGAGTGTACTCGTAACAGGGAGAGGTGGCTACACCTTC. It encodes CAWSVLVTGRGGYTF.

The chain uses TRBV19 and TRBJ2-1; 11 bases line up with TRBD1. CDR1 LNHDA and CDR2 SQIVND come from the germline V gene (reference sequence). This CDR3 is 13 amino acids long. Losses at the gene ends were 7 bases for V and 8 bases for J; bases not matched to a gene: 4. The CDR3 DNA follows: TGTGCCAGTACCCTGGACAGGGGGCATGAGCAGTTCTTC. This codes for CASTLDRGHEQFF.

This clone was found a few times. The chain carries TRBV29-1 and TRBJ2-1, with 11 bases that match TRBD2. The V gene end was trimmed by 7 bases and the J gene end by 9 bases; junction bases not matched to a gene: 8. This CDR3 has 13 residues. From germline, CDR1 is SQVTM and CDR2 ANQGSEA. The CDR3 sequence is CSGMTSGVGEQFF. The CDR3 DNA sequence: TGCAGCGGAATGACTAGCGGGGTTGGTGAGCAGTTCTTC.